The 29 T cell receptor beta chains in this list originate from one sample, sequenced in a study of radiotherapy plus CTLA-4 blockade in lung cancer. Only in-frame clones appear in the TCRdb table, and some are missing; sequencing was by immunoSEQ multiplex PCR. This sample has 85,000 to 90,000 clones, with 70% to 90% found just once. Sample: peripheral blood, taken from a patient treated with radiotherapy plus ipilimumab. The receptors were sampled from a human donor with non-small cell lung cancer that progressed on radiotherapy plus ipilimumab.

V and J are TRBV30 and TRBJ2-3, with D possibly called TRBD1 or TRBD2 (5 bases each). Per germline, CDR1 GTSNPN and CDR2 SVGIG (reference sequence). The CDR3 is 15 amino acids. Trimming took off 2 bases at V and 2 bases at J, with 14 bases between the two ends. The CDR3 coding sequence is TGTGCCTGGAGTAGGGGCGGGTTCCCCACAGATACGCAGTATTTT. Translated, it gives CAWSRGGFPTDTQYF.

A few counts support this clone. The chain employs TRBV9 and TRBJ2-1; TRBD2 aligns across 9 bases. Germline CDR1 is SGDLS and CDR2 is YYNGEE. There are 16 residues in the CDR3. V trimming: 4 bases; J trimming: 7 bases; junction bases outside the gene matches: 12. CDR3 residues: CASSPHSGGIENEQFF. In DNA form, the CDR3 reads TGTGCCAGCAGCCCACATAGCGGGGGTATCGAGAATGAGCAGTTCTTC.

The count of this clone is one. The chain employs TRBV23-1 and TRBJ2-7, with 7 bases lining up with TRBD1. TRBV23-1 is sorted into the ORF group, with uncertain function. The CDR3 sequence is 14 residues long. V trimming: 3 bases; J trimming: 0 bases; junction bases outside the gene matches: 2. CDR3 residues: CASSQTGLSYEQYF. The CDR3 nucleotides are TGCGCCAGCAGTCAGACAGGGCTCTCCTACGAGCAGTACTTC.

The chain recombines TRBV10-3 with TRBJ1-5, with D perhaps TRBD1 (6 bases). This CDR3 has 14 residues. The V and J ends lost 3 bases and 6 bases respectively, with 12 bases between them. Germline CDR1 reads ENHRY; CDR2 reads SYGVKD. CDR3 amino acids: CAISEVEGVQPQHF. The DNA for the CDR3 is TGTGCCATCAGTGAAGTGGAGGGGGTTCAGCCCCAGCATTTT.

The chain uses TRBV7-2 and TRBJ2-3; 7 bases fit TRBD1. The CDR3 sequence is 16 residues long. Unmatched junction bases numbered 15, after V lost 7 bases and J lost 5 bases. Germline CDR1 SGHTA, CDR2 FQGNSA. In DNA, the CDR3 is TGTGCCAGCAACGACAGGGACAGACCCCGGGGAGATACGCAGTATTTT. It encodes CASNDRDRPRGDTQYF. Filled out from reference TRBV7-2 and TRBJ2-3, the complete variable domain reads GAGVSQSPSNKVTEKGKDVELRCDPISGHTALYWYRQSLGQGLEFLIYFQGNSAPDKSGLPSDRFSAERTGGSVSTLTIQRTQQEDSAVYLCASNDRDRPRGDTQYFGPGTRLTVL.

The V call is TRBV5-1, the J call TRBJ2-1, with 9 bases fitting TRBD2. V shed 2 bases, J shed 7 bases, and the junction held 7 bases outside the gene matches. Germline V lookup: CDR1 SGHRS, CDR2 YFSETQ. The CDR3 consists of 15 residues. CDR3: CASSFVAGVTNEQFF. The CDR3, as DNA: TGCGCCAGCAGCTTCGTAGCGGGAGTAACAAATGAGCAGTTCTTC.

This clone was observed a handful of times. CDR3 loop: CASRKGPDSPLHF. CDR3 nucleotide sequence: TGCGCCAGCAGAAAAGGGCCAGATTCACCCCTCCACTTT. This chain links TRBV10-2 with TRBJ1-6; D is undetermined. This CDR3 is built from 13 residues. Per germline, CDR1 WSHSY and CDR2 SAAADI. V dropped 6 bases and J dropped 8 bases, with 11 bases sitting between them.

CDR3 in DNA: TGCGCCAGCAGCTTGGGATCGGGCGGGGGAGTCTATGGCTACACCTTC. Protein sequence: CASSLGSGGGVYGYTF. J is TRBJ1-2 and V is TRBV5-1, with a possible D match to TRBD1 (5 bases). CDR3 length: 16 amino acids. CDR1 is SGHRS, CDR2 YFSETQ, per germline. V shed 0 bases and J shed 4 bases, with 16 bases lying between them.

The CDR3 reads CASSEGFGPGELFF. Written as DNA, the CDR3 is TGTGCCAGCAGTGAGGGCTTTGGGCCCGGGGAGCTGTTTTTT. V gene TRBV25-1 combines with J gene TRBJ2-2, with no clear D. The CDR3 covers 14 residues. Germline CDR1 reads MGHDK; CDR2 reads SYGVNS. The V and J ends lost 3 bases and 6 bases respectively, with 11 bases between them.

This clone has just a few counts. V usage is TRBV7-2 and J usage is TRBJ2-7, with 11 bases fitting TRBD2. The trim removed 5 bases at V and 3 bases at J, leaving 6 bases unmatched. Germline CDR1 is SGHTA and CDR2 is FQGNSA. This CDR3 is 15 amino acids long. The CDR3 loop is CASSLLAGGVYEQYF. CDR3 DNA sequence: TGTGCCAGCAGCCTTCTAGCGGGGGGAGTCTACGAGCAGTACTTC.

This chain joins TRBV30 and TRBJ1-1; D possibly corresponds to TRBD1 (6 bases). Germline values: CDR1 GTSNPN, CDR2 SVGIG (reference sequence). This CDR3 has 13 amino acids. V was trimmed by 5 bases and J by 2 bases, leaving 12 bases between them. The CDR3 bases are TGTGCCTGGGAACAGGGTTATAACACTGAAGCTTTCTTT. Protein product: CAWEQGYNTEAFF.

Here the CDR3 reads CAIKLAGADTQYF. In DNA, the CDR3 is TGTGCCATCAAACTAGCGGGGGCAGATACGCAGTATTTT. The chain combines TRBV10-3 with TRBJ2-3; 11 nucleotides match TRBD2. With 7 bases clipped from V and 4 bases from J, the junction kept 1 base outside the gene matches. CDR1 ENHRY and CDR2 SYGVKD come from the germline V gene. CDR3 size: 13 residues.

CDR3 in amino acids: CAWSKQRYEQYF. Written as DNA, the CDR3 is TGTGCCTGGAGCAAACAGCGATACGAGCAGTACTTC. The chain joins TRBV30 to TRBJ2-7; D call uncertain. Germline V gene sequence: CDR1 GTSNPN, CDR2 SVGIG (reference sequence). The CDR3 has 12 amino acids. Between the trimmed V and J ends, which lost 3 bases and 4 bases, there was a span of 10 bases.

The V call is TRBV21-1, the J call TRBJ2-1; TRBD1 is the table's D call and was not checked against the DNA. TRBV21-1 is termed a pseudogene. The CDR3 contains 15 residues. The DNA of the CDR3 is TGTGCCAGCAGCAAAGCGCGACAGGGGAACAATGAGCAGTTCTTC. Encoded protein: CASSKARQGNNEQFF.

Judged by abundance, this clone is medium-sized. The V call is TRBV27, the J call TRBJ1-5; no reliable D call. There are 13 residues in the CDR3. V was pared by 11 bases and J by 0 bases, with 11 bases between. Germline V gives CDR1 MNHEY, CDR2 SMNVEV (reference sequence). CDR3 sequence (DNA): TGTGCCGCAGGAGGTCCTAGCAATCAGCCCCAGCATTTT. Residues: CAAGGPSNQPQHF.

This clone was recorded a few times. The rearrangement links TRBV19 to TRBJ2-7, with unresolved D. Trimming removed 3 bases from V and 5 bases from J, with 11 bases in between. Germline V gene lookup returns CDR1 LNHDA and CDR2 SQIVND (reference sequence). The CDR3 loop spans 13 amino acids. CDR3 nucleotide sequence: TGTGCCAGTAGTATTCTTCCGGGCGACGAGCAGTACTTC. Protein: CASSILPGDEQYF.

The CDR3 here is CASSSPTGVQPQHF. The CDR3 DNA sequence: TGTGCCAGCAGTTCCCCGACAGGGGTTCAGCCCCAGCATTTT. The V gene is TRBV28, the J gene TRBJ1-5, with TRBD1 matching over 8 bases. The CDR3 has 14 residues. Germline V CDR1 and CDR2: MDHEN, SYDVKM. The V segment lost 4 bases and the J segment 6 bases; nucleotides outside the gene matches: 5.

The chain has TRBV5-1 and TRBJ2-1, with 9 nucleotides matching TRBD1. The CDR3 contains 15 residues. The germline gives CDR1 SGHRS, CDR2 YFSETQ. J was trimmed by 7 bases and V by 4 bases; bases with no gene match: 9. CDR3 sequence: CASSGPGQGRNEQFF. The CDR3 DNA reads TGCGCCAGCAGCGGACCGGGACAGGGTCGAAATGAGCAGTTCTTC.

This chain connects TRBV5-3 to TRBJ2-3; the D is unclear. TRBV5-3 is labeled an ORF, and its function is uncertain. The CDR3 consists of 14 residues. V lost 3 bases to trimming and J lost 4 bases, with 12 bases between them. DNA for the CDR3: TGTGCCAGAAGCTATCTTATCGGGCCAGATACGCAGTATTTT. This encodes CARSYLIGPDTQYF.

J is TRBJ2-1 and V is TRBV2; 15 bases are shared with TRBD2. CDR1 and CDR2 (germline): SNHLY, FYNNEI. V shed 3 bases and J 9 bases; nucleotides not matched to a gene: 6. The CDR3 contains 16 residues. Written as DNA, the CDR3 is TGTGCCAGCAGTGATGGGACTAGCGGGAGGACGGTTGAGCAGTTCTTC. Translated, it gives CASSDGTSGRTVEQFF.

The chain uses TRBV28 and TRBJ1-1; 8 bases align to TRBD1. Germline lookup yields CDR1 MDHEN and CDR2 SYDVKM. This CDR3 region has 15 residues. The J segment lost 5 bases and the V segment lost 4 bases, leaving 9 bases of the junction unmatched. The CDR3 DNA follows: TGTGCCAGCAGTTACGGGACAGGTAGGTGGACTGAAGCTTTCTTT. This translates into CASSYGTGRWTEAFF.

The gene calls are TRBV11-2 and TRBJ1-1, with D possibly TRBD1 on 6 matching bases. CDR3 length equals 16 residues. The germline V and J ends were trimmed by 2 bases and 0 bases, with 13 bases remaining between them. The germline V gene has CDR1 SGHAT and CDR2 FQNNGV. CDR3 in DNA: TGTGCCAGCAGCTTACTGGACAGAAGAATGAACACTGAAGCTTTCTTT. This gives the protein CASSLLDRRMNTEAFF.

This clone was seen once. The genes are TRBV11-2 and TRBJ2-5; 11 nucleotides align to TRBD1. The J call may be faulty, since TRBJ2-7 better matches the DNA end. The V gene's germline CDR1 is SGHAT and CDR2 FQNNGV. This CDR3 has 13 amino acids. The CDR3 loop is CASSRGTGGEQYF. CDR3 bases: TGTGCCAGCAGCCGCGGGACAGGGGGCGAGCAGTACTTC.

The chain links TRBV19 to TRBJ1-4; D may be TRBD1 (6 bases). V was pared by 3 bases and J by 0 bases, with 11 bases between. CDR1 and CDR2 from the germline V gene are LNHDA and SQIVND (reference sequence). The CDR3 spans 16 residues. The CDR3 region is CASSMWGATTNEKLFF. In DNA, the CDR3 is TGTGCCAGTAGTATGTGGGGGGCAACAACTAATGAAAAACTGTTTTTT.

This chain links TRBV28 with TRBJ1-4, with D perhaps TRBD1 (6 bases). The CDR3 is 13 residues long. Trimming left V 6 bases short and J 1 base short, with 6 bases between. Germline CDR1 MDHEN, CDR2 SYDVKM. Here the CDR3 DNA reads TGTGCCAGCAGACAGGGAACTAATGAAAAACTGTTTTTT. This encodes CASRQGTNEKLFF.

The chain recombines TRBV6-5 with TRBJ2-3; 15 bases line up with TRBD2. Germline CDR1 reads MNHEY; CDR2 reads SVGAGI. CDR3 length: 15 residues. Trimming took 7 bases from V and 5 from J; bases not matched to a gene: 4. CDR3 protein: CASTWTSGREDTQYF. CDR3 nucleotide sequence: TGTGCCAGCACCTGGACTAGCGGGAGGGAAGATACGCAGTATTTT.

The rearrangement links TRBV7-9 to TRBJ1-4, with a possible D match to TRBD1 (6 bases). CDR1 is SEHNR, CDR2 FQNEAQ, per germline (reference sequence). The CDR3 has 15 amino acids. Trimming cost V 5 bases and J 8 bases, with 18 bases left between them. The chain's CDR3 is CASSPTRDIREKLFF. CDR3 in DNA: TGTGCCAGCAGCCCCACTCGGGACATCAGGGAAAAACTGTTTTTT.

The chain joins TRBV5-6 to TRBJ2-7; D tentatively reads TRBD1 or TRBD2 (5 bases each). CDR3 size: 15 residues. From germline, CDR1 is SGHDT and CDR2 YYEEEE. V was pared by 0 bases and J by 4 bases, with 14 bases between. The CDR3 sequence: CASSLGGNPTYEQYF. The CDR3 bases are TGTGCCAGCAGCTTGGGGGGGAATCCCACTTACGAGCAGTACTTC.

V usage is TRBV18 and J usage is TRBJ2-7, with D possibly matching TRBD1 (6 bases). Germline V CDR1 and CDR2: KGHSH, LQKENI. V was shortened by 0 bases and J by 4 bases, with 16 bases between the two germline ends. The CDR3 totals 16 residues. CDR3 coding DNA: TGTGCCAGCTCACCACCCGCCCTACAGGGTCGGTACGAGCAGTACTTC. This translates into CASSPPALQGRYEQYF. The full variable domain, rest sourced from reference TRBV18 and TRBJ2-7, is NAGVMQNPRHLVRRRGQEARLRCSPMKGHSHVYWYRQLPEEGLKFMVYLQKENIIDESGMPKERFSAEFPKEGPSILRIQQVVRGDSAAYFCASSPPALQGRYEQYFGPGTRLTVT.